The entry below describes one T cell receptor (beta chain). The data were obtained in a study of blood T cell repertoires in COVID-19. The wider study: Researchers got acute and convalescent COVID-19 samples from the United States, Italy and Spain. T cells, B-cell-depleted T cells, or PBMCs supplied cDNA or gDNA.

This CDR3 spans 17 amino acids. Trimming cost V 4 bases and J 1 base, with 19 bases left between them. The V gene's germline CDR1 is SGHTA and CDR2 FQGTGA. Per the authors' pipeline: Estimated nucleated cell counts came from reference gene primer amplification. The repertoire was sequenced with immunoSEQ multiplex PCR; TCRdb's copy has only in-frame clones and lacks some. That table gives V, J and clone size, and the DNA gave D and trimming. The profile shows about 200,000 clones, approximately 87% of them singletons. The clonotype was recovered from a man between 60 and 75 years old who had recovered from COVID-19. Input material: peripheral blood. The chain joins TRBV7-3 to TRBJ1-1; D is unclear. CDR3 protein: CASSSPPGNLPNTEAFF. CDR3 DNA sequence: TGTGCCAGCAGCTCACCCCCGGGTAATTTGCCGAACACTGAAGCTTTCTTT.